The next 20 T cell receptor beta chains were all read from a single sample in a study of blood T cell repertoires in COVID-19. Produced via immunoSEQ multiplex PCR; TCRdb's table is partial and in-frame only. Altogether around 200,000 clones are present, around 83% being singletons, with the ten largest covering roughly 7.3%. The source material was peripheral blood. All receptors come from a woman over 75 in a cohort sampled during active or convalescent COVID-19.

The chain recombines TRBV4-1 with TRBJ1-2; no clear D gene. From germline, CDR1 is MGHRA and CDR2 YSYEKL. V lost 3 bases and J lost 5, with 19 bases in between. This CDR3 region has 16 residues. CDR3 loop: CASSQEITARLYGYTF. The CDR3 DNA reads TGCGCCAGCAGCCAGGAAATTACCGCCAGACTTTATGGCTACACCTTC.

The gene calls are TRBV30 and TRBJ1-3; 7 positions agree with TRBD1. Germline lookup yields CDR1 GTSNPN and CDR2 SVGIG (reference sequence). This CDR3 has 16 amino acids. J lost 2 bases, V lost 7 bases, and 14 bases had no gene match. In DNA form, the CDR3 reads TGTGCCTCCCCATCGATCGAGGGGGCTGCTGGAAACACCATATATTTT. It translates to CASPSIEGAAGNTIYF.

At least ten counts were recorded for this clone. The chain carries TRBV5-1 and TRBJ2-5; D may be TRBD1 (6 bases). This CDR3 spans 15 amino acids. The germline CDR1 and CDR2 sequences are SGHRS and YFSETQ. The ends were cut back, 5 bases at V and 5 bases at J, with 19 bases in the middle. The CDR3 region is CASRLDSPAGETQYF. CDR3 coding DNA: TGCGCCAGCAGACTGGACAGCCCCGCGGGTGAGACCCAGTACTTC.

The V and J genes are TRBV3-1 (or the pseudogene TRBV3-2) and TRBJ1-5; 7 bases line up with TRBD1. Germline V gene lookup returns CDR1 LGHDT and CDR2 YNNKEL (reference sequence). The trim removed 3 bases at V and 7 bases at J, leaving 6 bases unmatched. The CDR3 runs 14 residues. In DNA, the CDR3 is TGTGCCAGCAGCCAGCAGGGGGGTTTACAGCCCCAGCATTTT. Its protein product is CASSQQGGLQPQHF.

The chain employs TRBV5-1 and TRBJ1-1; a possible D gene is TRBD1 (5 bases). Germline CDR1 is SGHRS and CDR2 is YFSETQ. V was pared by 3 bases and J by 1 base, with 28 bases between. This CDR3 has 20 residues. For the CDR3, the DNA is TGCGCCAGCAGCTCCCATACACTTGACAGACCCCCAACCAAGAACACTGAAGCTTTCTTT. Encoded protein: CASSSHTLDRPPTKNTEAFF.

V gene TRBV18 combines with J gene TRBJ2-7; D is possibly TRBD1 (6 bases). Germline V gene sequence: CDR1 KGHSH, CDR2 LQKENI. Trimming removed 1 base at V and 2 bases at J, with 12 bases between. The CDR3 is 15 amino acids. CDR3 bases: TGTGCCAGCTCACCACAACAGGGTGCCACCTACGAGCAGTACGTC. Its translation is CASSPQQGATYEQYV.

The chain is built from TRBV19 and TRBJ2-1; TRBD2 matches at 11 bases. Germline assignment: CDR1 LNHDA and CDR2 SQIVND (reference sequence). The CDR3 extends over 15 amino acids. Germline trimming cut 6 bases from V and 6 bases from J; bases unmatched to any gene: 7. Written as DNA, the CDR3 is TGTGCCAGTAGGCAACTAGCGGGAGTTGGCAATGAGCAGTTCTTC. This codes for CASRQLAGVGNEQFF.

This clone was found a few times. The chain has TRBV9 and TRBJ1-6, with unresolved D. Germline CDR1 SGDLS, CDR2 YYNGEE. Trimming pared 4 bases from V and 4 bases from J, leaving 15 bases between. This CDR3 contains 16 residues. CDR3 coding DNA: TGTGCCAGCAGCCCTTGGGAGGGAACGTATAATTCACCCCTCCACTTT. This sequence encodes CASSPWEGTYNSPLHF.

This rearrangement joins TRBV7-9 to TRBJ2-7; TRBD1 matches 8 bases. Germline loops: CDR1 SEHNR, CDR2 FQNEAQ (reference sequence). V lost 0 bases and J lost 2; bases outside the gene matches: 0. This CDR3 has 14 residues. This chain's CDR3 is CASSLAGQAYEQYF. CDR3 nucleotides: TGTGCCAGCAGCTTAGCGGGACAGGCCTACGAGCAGTACTTC.

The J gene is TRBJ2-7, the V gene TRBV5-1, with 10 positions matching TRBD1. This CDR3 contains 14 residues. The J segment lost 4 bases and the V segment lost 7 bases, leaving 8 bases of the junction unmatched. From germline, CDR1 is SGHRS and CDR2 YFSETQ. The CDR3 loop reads CASGRTGGRYEQYF. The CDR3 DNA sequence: TGCGCCAGCGGACGGACAGGGGGAAGGTACGAGCAGTACTTC.

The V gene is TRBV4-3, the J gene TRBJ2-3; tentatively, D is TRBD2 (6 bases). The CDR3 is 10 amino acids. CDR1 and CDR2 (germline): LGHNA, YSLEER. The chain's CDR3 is CSSGTDTQYF. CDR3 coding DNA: TGCTCTAGCGGCACAGATACGCAGTATTTT.

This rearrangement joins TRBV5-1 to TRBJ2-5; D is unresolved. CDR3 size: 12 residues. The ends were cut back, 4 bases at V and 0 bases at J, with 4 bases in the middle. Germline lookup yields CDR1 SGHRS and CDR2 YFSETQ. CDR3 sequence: CASSPDQETQYF. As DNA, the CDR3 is TGCGCCAGCAGCCCAGACCAAGAGACCCAGTACTTC.

CDR3 sequence: CASSQDRGEETQYF. The CDR3 coding sequence is TGTGCCAGCTCACAGGACAGGGGAGAAGAGACCCAGTACTTC. The J gene is TRBJ2-5, the V gene TRBV18, with 9 bases fitting TRBD1. Germline CDR1 is KGHSH and CDR2 is LQKENI. The V and J ends lost 4 bases and 3 bases, in that order; junction bases with no gene match: 3. CDR3 length: 14 residues.

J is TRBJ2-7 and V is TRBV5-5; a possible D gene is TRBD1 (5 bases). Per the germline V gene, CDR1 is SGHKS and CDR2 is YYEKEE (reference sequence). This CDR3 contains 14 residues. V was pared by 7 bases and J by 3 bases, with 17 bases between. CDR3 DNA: TGTGCCAGCGGCCAGAGACAGAACAACTACGAGCAGTACTTC. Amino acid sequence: CASGQRQNNYEQYF.

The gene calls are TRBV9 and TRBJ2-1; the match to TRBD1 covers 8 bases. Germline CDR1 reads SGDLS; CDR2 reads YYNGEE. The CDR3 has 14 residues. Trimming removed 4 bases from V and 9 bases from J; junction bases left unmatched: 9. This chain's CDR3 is CASSQGQGTGEQFF. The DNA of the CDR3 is TGTGCCAGCAGCCAAGGACAGGGAACTGGTGAGCAGTTCTTC.

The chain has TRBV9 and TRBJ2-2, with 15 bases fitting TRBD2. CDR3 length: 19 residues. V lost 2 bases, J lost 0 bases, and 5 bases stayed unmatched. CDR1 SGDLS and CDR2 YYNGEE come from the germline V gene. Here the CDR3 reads CASSVQGLAGGPNTGELFF. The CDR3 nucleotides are TGTGCCAGCAGCGTCCAGGGACTAGCGGGAGGCCCGAACACCGGGGAGCTGTTTTTT.

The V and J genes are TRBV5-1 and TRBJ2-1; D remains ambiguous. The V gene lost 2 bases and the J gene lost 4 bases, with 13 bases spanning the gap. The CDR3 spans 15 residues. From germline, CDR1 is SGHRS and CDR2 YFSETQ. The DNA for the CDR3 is TGCGCCAGCAGCTTCGAGCCCACCCCATACAATGAGCAGTTCTTC. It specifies CASSFEPTPYNEQFF.

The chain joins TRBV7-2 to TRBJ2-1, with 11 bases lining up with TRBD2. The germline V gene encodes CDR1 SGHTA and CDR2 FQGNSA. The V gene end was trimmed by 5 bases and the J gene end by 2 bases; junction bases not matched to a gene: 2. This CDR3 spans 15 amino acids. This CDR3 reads CASSVSGGAYNEQFF. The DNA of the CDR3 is TGTGCCAGCAGCGTTAGCGGGGGGGCCTACAATGAGCAGTTCTTC.

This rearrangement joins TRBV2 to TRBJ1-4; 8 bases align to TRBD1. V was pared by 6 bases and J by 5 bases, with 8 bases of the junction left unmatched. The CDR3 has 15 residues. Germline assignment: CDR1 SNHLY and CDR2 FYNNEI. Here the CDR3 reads CASRPTGGENEKLFF. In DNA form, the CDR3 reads TGTGCCAGCAGACCCACAGGGGGAGAAAATGAAAAACTGTTTTTT.

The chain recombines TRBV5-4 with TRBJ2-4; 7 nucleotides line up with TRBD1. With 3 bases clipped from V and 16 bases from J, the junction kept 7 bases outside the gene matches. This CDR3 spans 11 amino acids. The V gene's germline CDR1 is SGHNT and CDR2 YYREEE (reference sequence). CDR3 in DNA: TGTGCCAGCAGCTCCGGGACAGTGGATTACTTC. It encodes CASSSGTVDYF. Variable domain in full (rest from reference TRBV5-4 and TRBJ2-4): ETGVTQSPTHLIKTRGQQVTLRCSSQSGHNTVSWYQQALGQGPQFIFQYYREEENGRGNFPPRFSGLQFPNYSSELNVNALELDDSALYLCASSSGTVDYFGAGTRLSVL.